Listed below are T cell receptor beta chains from one sample, sequenced in a study of T-cell reconstitution after alpha-beta-depleted transplantation in children. A single record per CDR3 protein comes from TCRdb applying MiXCR to the PCR reads. The table lists 150,000 to 200,000 distinct CDR3 sequences, approximately 6.6% of them singletons, with 3% to 3.5% in the top ten. The source was PBMCs from the stem cell graft donor, collected from the stem cell graft. These receptors all come from a human donor who donated a stem cell graft to a child with Wiskott-Aldrich syndrome. The CDR3 runs from the conserved cysteine through the conserved F or W.

v_gene,j_gene,len,CDR3aa
TRBV5-5,TRBJ1-2,14,CASSLERTGGGYTF
TRBV18,TRBJ2-7,13,CASSPLFAYEQYF
TRBV12-3/TRBV12-4,TRBJ2-6,15,CASSFHSSGANVLTF
TRBV10-3,TRBJ2-2,15,CAISEGSSRTGELFF
TRBV30,TRBJ2-1,14,CAWRPGIPYNEQFF
TRBV7-9,TRBJ2-3,15,CASRSIRGSTDTQYF
TRBV5-1,TRBJ2-1,15,CASSFGYSNYNEQFF
TRBV5-1,TRBJ1-1,16,CASSFTGDRTRTEAFF
TRBV20-1,TRBJ2-1,15,CSARSLLVQFGEQFF
TRBV12-3/TRBV12-4,TRBJ2-2,13,CASSFRGVGELFF
TRBV12-3/TRBV12-4,TRBJ2-1,16,CASSTHSLGTTNEQFF
TRBV7-2,TRBJ2-1,13,CASSLGWDNEQFF
TRBV12-3/TRBV12-4,TRBJ1-1,12,CASSLNRGKAFF
TRBV6-4,TRBJ2-1,14,CASSDSEEGYEQFF
TRBV12-3/TRBV12-4,TRBJ1-1,11,CASSVITEAFF
TRBV6-1,TRBJ1-6,15,CASSDINLQRSPLHF
TRBV11-3,TRBJ1-2,13,CASSFSGADGYTF
TRBV12-3/TRBV12-4,TRBJ2-7,12,CASSLIGYEQYF
TRBV18,TRBJ2-1,14,CASSPTTGENEQFF
TRBV10-2,TRBJ2-5,16,CASSDLAGVRWETQYF
TRBV27,TRBJ2-1,17,CASSLGRLPSGGTEQFF
TRBV5-1,TRBJ2-5,15,CASGQLPGGKETQYF
TRBV29-1,TRBJ2-5,16,CSVEDPGQGSQETQYF
TRBV27,TRBJ2-7,14,CASTPGGGGNEQYF
TRBV7-9,TRBJ2-1,16,CASSLRSQGMRGEQFF